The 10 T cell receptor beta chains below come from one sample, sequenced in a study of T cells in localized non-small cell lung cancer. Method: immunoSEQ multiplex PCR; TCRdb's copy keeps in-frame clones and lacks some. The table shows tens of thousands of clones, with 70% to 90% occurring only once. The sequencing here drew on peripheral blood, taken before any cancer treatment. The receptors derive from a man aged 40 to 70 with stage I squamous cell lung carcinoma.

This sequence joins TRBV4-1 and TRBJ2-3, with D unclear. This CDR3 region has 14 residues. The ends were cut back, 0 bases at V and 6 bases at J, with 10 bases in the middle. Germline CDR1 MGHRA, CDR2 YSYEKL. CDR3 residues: CASSQEVVGDTQYF. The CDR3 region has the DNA TGCGCCAGCAGCCAAGAAGTAGTAGGGGATACGCAGTATTTT.

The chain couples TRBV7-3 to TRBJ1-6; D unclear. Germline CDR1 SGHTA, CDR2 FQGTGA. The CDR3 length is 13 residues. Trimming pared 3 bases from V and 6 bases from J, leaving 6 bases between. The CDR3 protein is CASSFTVNSPLHF. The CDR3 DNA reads TGTGCCAGCAGCTTTACAGTTAATTCACCCCTCCACTTT.

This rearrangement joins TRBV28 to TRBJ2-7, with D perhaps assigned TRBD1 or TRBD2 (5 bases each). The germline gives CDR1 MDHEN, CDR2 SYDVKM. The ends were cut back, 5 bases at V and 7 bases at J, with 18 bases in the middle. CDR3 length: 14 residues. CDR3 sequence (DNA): TGTGCCAGCAGTGGGGCGGGTGGCCAACGGGAGCAGTACTTC. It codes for CASSGAGGQREQYF.

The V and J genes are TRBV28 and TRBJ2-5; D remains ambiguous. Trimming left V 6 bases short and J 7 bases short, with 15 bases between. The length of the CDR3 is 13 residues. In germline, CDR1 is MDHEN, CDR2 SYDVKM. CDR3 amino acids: CASRLLQDGTQYF. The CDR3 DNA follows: TGTGCCAGCAGACTTCTTCAGGACGGGACCCAGTACTTC.

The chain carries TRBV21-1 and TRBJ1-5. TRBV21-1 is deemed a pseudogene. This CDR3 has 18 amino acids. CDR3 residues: CASSKVIRGPYSNQPQHF. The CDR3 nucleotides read TGTGCCAGCAGCAAAGTGATCCGGGGGCCCTATAGCAATCAGCCCCAGCATTTT.

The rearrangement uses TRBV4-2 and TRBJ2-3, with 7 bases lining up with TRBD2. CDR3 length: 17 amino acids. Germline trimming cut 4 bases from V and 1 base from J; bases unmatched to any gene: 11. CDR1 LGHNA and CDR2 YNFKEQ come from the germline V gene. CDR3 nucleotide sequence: TGTGCCAGCAGCCCCTCGGCGGTCGCGGGAGGCACAGATACGCAGTATTTT. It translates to CASSPSAVAGGTDTQYF.

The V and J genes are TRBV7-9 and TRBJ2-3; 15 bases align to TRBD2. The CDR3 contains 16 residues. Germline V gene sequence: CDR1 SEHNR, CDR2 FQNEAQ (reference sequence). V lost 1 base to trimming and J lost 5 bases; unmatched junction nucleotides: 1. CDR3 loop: CASSLGTSGRGDTQYF. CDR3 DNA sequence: TGTGCCAGCAGCTTAGGGACTAGCGGGAGGGGAGATACGCAGTATTTT.

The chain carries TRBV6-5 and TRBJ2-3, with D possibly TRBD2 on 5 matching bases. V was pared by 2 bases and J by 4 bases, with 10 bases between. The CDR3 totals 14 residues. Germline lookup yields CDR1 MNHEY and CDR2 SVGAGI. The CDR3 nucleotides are TGTGCCAGCAGTTACGGGGAGACCTCAGATACGCAGTATTTT. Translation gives CASSYGETSDTQYF.

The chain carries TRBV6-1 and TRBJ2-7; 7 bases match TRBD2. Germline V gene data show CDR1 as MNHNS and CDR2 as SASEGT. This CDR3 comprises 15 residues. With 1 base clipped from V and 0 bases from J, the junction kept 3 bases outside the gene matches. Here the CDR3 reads CASSEGLADSYEQYF. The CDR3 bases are TGTGCCAGCAGTGAAGGGCTAGCGGACTCCTACGAGCAGTACTTC.

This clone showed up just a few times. The CDR3 nucleotides read TGTGCCAGCTGCACCAGGATAGAAGAGACCCAGTACTTC. Protein: CASCTRIEETQYF. V is TRBV18 and J is TRBJ2-5; no firm D call. CDR1 KGHSH and CDR2 LQKENI come from the germline V gene. V was trimmed by 7 bases and J by 3 bases, leaving 12 bases between them. This CDR3 region has 13 residues.